This T cell receptor (beta chain) was retrieved from a study of blood T cells in healthy people across ages. Caucasian individuals from Russia who were healthy and aged 6 to 90 acted as donors. The authors ran a second PCR of 7 to 11 cycles using a sample-barcoded 5' primer and a J-beta primer mix. A template-switch adaptor containing 12 random nucleotides labeled each cDNA molecule. TCRdb called the 5' RACE reads again in MiXCR, with one record for every CDR3 protein. The sample records over 600,000 distinct CDR3 sequences, 35% to 60% being singletons. This CDR3 has 13 residues. The germline gives CDR1 GTSNPN, CDR2 SVGIG (reference sequence). V was pared by 0 bases and J by 5 bases, with 3 bases of the junction left unmatched.

The chain links TRBV30 to TRBJ2-5, with 7 bases matching TRBD2. The clonotype was recovered from a man at least 80 years old in good health. The sample consisted of blood. The CDR3 DNA reads as TGTGCCTGGAGTGTAGTTAGCGGGGAGACCCAGTACTTC. Its protein product is CAWSVVSGETQYF.